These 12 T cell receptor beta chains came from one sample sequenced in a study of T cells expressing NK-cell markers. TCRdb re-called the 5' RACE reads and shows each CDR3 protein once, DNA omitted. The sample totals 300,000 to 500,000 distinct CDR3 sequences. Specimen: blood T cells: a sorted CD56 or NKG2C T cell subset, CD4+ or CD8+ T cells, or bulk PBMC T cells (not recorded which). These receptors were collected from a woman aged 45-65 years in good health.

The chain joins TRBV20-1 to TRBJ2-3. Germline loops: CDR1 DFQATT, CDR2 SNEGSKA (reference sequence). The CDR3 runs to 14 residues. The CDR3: CSARDGLGTDTQYF.

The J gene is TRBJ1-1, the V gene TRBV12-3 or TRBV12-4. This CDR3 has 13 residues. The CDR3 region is CASSFEPNTEAFF.

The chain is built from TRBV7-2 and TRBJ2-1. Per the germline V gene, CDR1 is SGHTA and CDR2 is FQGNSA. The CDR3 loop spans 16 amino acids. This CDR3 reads CASSLGGTQQNNEQFF. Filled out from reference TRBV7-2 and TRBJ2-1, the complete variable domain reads GAGVSQSPSNKVTEKGKDVELRCDPISGHTALYWYRQSLGQGLEFLIYFQGNSAPDKSGLPSDRFSAERTGGSVSTLTIQRTQQEDSAVYLCASSLGGTQQNNEQFFGPGTRLTVL.

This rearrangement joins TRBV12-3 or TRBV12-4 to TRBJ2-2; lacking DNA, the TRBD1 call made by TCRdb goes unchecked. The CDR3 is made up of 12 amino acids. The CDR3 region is CASSLESGQKFF.

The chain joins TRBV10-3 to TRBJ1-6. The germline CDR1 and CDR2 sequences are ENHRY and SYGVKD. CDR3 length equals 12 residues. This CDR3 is CAISLGNSPLHF.

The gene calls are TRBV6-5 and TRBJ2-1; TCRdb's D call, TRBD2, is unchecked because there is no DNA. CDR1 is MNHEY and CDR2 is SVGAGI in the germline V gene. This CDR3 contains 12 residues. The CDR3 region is CAVGSGINEQFF.

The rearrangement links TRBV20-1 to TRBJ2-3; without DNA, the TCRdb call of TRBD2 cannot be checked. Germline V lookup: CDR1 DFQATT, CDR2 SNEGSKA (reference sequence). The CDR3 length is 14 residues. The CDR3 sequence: CSAGDQAGPDTQYF.

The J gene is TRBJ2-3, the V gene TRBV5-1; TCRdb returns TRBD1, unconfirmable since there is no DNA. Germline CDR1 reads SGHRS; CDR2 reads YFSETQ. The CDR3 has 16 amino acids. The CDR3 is CASSLGWRDHTDTQYF.

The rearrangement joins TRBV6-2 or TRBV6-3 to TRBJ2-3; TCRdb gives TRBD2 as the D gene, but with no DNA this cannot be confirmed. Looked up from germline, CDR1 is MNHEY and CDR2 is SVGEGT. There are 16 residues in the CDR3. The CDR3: CASLLPSGSSTDTQYF.

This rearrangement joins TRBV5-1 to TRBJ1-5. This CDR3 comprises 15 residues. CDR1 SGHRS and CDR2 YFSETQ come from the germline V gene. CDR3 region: CASSLGEFHNQPQHF.

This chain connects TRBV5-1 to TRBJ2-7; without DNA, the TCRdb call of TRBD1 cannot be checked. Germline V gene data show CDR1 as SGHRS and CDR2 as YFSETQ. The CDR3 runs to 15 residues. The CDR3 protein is CASSLVGQAPYEQYF. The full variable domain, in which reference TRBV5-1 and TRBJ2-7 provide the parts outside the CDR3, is KAGVTQTPRYLIKTRGQQVTLSCSPISGHRSVSWYQQTPGQGLQFLFEYFSETQRNKGNFPGRFSGRQFSNSRSEMNVSTLELGDSALYLCASSLVGQAPYEQYFGPGTRLTVT.

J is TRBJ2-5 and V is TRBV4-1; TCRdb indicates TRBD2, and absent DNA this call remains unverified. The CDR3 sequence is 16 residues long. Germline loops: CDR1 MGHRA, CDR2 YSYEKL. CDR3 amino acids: CASSQALAGREETQYF.